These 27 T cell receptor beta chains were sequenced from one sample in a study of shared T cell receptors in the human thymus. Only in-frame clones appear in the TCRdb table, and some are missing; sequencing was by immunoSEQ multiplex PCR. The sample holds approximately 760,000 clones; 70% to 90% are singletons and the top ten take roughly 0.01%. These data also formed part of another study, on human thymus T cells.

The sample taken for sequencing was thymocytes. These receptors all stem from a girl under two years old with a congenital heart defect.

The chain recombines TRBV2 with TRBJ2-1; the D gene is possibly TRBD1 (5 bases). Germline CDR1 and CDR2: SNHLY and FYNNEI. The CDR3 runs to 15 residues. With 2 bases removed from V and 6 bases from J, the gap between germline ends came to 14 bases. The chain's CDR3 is CASSERPGRSNEQFF. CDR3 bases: TGTGCCAGCAGTGAAAGGCCAGGGCGAAGCAATGAGCAGTTCTTC.

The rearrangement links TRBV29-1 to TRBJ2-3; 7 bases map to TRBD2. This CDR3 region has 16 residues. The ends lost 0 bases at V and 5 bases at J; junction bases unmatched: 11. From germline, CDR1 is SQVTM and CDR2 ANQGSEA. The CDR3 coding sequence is TGCAGCGTTGAAGATCTTAGCGGGCGGGGAAGAGATACGCAGTATTTT. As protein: CSVEDLSGRGRDTQYF.

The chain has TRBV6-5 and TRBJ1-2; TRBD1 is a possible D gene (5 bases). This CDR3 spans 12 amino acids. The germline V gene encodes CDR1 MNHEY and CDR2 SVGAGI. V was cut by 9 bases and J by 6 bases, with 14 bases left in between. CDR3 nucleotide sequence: TGTGCCAGTGGGGCCCCAAGGCATGGCTACACCTTC. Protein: CASGAPRHGYTF.

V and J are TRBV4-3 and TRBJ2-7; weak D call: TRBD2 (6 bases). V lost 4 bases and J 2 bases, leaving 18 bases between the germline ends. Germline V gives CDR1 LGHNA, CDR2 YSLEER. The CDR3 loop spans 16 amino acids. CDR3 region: CASSLSPVAAPYEQYF. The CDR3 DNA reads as TGCGCCAGCAGCCTCTCTCCAGTAGCGGCCCCCTACGAGCAGTACTTC.

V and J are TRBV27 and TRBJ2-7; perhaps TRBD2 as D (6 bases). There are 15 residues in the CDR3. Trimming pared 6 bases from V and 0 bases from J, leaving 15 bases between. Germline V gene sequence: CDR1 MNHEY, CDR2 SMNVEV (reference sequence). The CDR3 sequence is CASSPAGPNSYEQYF. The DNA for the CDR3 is TGTGCCAGCAGCCCGGCGGGGCCCAACTCCTACGAGCAGTACTTC.

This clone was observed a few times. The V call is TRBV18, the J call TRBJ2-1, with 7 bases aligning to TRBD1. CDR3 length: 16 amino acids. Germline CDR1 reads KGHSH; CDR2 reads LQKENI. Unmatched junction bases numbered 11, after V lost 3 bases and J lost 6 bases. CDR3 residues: CASSPPRKGAFNEQFF. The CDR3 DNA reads TGTGCCAGCTCACCTCCTAGGAAGGGGGCCTTCAATGAGCAGTTCTTC.

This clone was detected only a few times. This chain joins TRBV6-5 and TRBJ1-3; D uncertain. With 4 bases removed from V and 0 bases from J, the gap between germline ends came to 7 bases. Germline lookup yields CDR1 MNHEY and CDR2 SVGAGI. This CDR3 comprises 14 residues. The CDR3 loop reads CASSSHSSGNTIYF. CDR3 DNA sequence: TGTGCCAGCAGTTCCCATTCCTCTGGAAACACCATATATTTT.

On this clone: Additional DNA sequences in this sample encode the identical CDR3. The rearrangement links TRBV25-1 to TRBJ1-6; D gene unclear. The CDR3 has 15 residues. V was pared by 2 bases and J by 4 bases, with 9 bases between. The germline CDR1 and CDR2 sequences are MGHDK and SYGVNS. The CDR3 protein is CASSEGLRYNSPLHF. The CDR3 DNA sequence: TGTGCCAGCAGTGAAGGTCTGCGGTATAATTCACCCCTCCACTTT.

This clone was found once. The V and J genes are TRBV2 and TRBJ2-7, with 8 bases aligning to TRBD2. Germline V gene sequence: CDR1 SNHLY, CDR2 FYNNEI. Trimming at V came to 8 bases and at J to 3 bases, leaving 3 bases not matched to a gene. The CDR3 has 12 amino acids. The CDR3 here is CASGAGGYEQYF. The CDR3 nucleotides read TGTGCCAGCGGGGCGGGGGGCTACGAGCAGTACTTC.

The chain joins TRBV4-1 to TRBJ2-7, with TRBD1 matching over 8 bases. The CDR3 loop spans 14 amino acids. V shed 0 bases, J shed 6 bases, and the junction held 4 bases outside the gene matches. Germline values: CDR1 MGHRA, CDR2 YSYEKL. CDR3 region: CASSQDRDRGEQYF. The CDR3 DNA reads TGCGCCAGCAGCCAAGATCGCGACAGGGGCGAGCAGTACTTC.

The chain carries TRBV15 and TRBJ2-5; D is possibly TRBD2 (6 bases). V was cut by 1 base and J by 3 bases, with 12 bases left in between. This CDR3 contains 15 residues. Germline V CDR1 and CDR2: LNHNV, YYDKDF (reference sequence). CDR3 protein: CATSRALTGEETQYF. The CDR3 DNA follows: TGTGCCACCAGCAGAGCACTGACGGGGGAAGAGACCCAGTACTTC.

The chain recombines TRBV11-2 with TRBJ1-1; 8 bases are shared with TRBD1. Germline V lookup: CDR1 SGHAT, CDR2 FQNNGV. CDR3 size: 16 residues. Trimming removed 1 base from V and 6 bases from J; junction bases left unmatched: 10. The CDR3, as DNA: TGTGCCAGCAGCTTAGTACAGGGGGGTTCATGGTCTGAAGCTTTCTTT. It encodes CASSLVQGGSWSEAFF.

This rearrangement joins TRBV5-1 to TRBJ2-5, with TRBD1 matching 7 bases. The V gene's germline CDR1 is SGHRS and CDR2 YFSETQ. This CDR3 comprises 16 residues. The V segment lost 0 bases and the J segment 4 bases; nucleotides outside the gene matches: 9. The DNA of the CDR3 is TGCGCCAGCAGCTTGGAGAGAGGGGGCGAGGGAGAGACCCAGTACTTC. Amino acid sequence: CASSLERGGEGETQYF.

CDR3 region: CASSEWGEGTGNNEQFF. For the CDR3, the DNA is TGTGCCAGCAGTGAATGGGGTGAGGGGACAGGAAACAATGAGCAGTTCTTC. The chain recombines TRBV6-1 with TRBJ2-1; 8 bases agree with TRBD1. CDR1 is MNHNS and CDR2 is SASEGT in the germline V gene. The CDR3 totals 17 residues. The V and J ends lost 2 bases and 5 bases, in that order; junction bases with no gene match: 11.

In nucleotides, the CDR3 is TGTGCCAGCAGCCCCCGGACAGGGACGGCGAACACTGAAGCTTTCTTT. Protein sequence: CASSPRTGTANTEAFF. The J gene is TRBJ1-1, the V gene TRBV7-2; 8 bases map to TRBD1. Germline loops: CDR1 SGHTA, CDR2 FQGNSA. This CDR3 contains 16 residues. Trimming cost V 5 bases and J 1 base; bases outside gene matches: 9.

This CDR3 is CASSLPRLRHTPSGNTIYF. In DNA, the CDR3 is TGTGCCAGCAGCTTGCCCCGTCTTCGTCATACTCCTTCTGGAAACACCATATATTTT. This chain joins TRBV7-9 and TRBJ1-3, with D hard to call. The length of the CDR3 is 19 residues. Germline loops: CDR1 SEHNR, CDR2 FQNEAQ (reference sequence). Trimming shortened V by 3 bases and J by 1 base, and 22 bases separated the two germline ends.

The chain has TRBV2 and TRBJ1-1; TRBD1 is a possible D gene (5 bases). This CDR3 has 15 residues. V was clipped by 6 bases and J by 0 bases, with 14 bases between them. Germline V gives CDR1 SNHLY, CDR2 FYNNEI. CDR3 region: CASRAWEGMNTEAFF. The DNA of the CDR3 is TGTGCCAGCAGGGCCTGGGAGGGGATGAACACTGAAGCTTTCTTT. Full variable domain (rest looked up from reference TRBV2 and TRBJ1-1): EPEVTQTPSHQVTQMGQEVILRCVPISNHLYFYWYRQILGQKVEFLVSFYNNEISEKSEIFDDQFSVERPDGSNFTLKIRSTKLEDSAMYFCASRAWEGMNTEAFFGQGTRLTVV.

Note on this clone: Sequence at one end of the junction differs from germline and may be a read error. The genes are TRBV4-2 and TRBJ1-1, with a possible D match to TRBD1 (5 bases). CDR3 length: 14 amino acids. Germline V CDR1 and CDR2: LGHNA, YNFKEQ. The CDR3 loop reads CASSQVTTDTEAFF. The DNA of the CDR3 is TGTGCCAGCAGCCAAGTCACAACGGACACTGAGGCTTTCTTT.

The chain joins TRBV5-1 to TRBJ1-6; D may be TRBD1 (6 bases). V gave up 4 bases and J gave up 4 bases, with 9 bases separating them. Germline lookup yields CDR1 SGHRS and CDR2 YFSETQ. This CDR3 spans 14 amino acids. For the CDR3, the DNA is TGCGCCAGCAGCGTCGGACAGTATAATTCACCCCTCCACTTT. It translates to CASSVGQYNSPLHF.

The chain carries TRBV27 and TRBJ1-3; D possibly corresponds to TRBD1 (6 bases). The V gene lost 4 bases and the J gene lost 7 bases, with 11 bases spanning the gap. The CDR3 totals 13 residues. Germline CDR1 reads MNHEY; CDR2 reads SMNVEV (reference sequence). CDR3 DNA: TGTGCCAGCAGTTCGAACAGGGACAACACCATATATTTT. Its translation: CASSSNRDNTIYF.

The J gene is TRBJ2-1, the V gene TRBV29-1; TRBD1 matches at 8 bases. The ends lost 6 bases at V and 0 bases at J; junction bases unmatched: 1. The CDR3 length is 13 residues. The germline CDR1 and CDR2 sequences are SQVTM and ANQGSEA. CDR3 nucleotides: TGCAGCGTGGACAGGGACTCCTACAATGAGCAGTTCTTC. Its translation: CSVDRDSYNEQFF.

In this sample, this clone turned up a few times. CDR3 nucleotide sequence: TGTGCCAGCAGCTTAACAGGAAAGGGATTATTAAACACCATATATTTT. It yields the protein CASSLTGKGLLNTIYF. The V gene is TRBV7-9, the J gene TRBJ1-3; TRBD1 might be the D (5 bases). V was pared by 2 bases and J by 6 bases, with 17 bases between. Germline CDR1 SEHNR, CDR2 FQNEAQ (reference sequence). There are 16 residues in the CDR3.

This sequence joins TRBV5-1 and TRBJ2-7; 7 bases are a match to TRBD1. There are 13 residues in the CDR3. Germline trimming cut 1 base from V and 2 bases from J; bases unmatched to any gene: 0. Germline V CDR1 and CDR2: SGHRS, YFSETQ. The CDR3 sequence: CASSLQGAYEQYF. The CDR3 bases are TGCGCCAGCAGCTTGCAGGGGGCCTACGAGCAGTACTTC.

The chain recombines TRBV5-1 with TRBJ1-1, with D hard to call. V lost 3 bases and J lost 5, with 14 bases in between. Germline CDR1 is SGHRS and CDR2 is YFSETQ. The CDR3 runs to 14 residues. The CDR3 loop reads CASSSLYRGTEAFF. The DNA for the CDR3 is TGCGCCAGCAGCTCCCTTTACAGAGGGACTGAAGCTTTCTTT.

As DNA, the CDR3 is TGCGCCAGCAGCTTGGTCGCTAGCGGGGCTACCTACAATGAGCAGTTCTTC. Its translation: CASSLVASGATYNEQFF. The chain carries TRBV5-1 and TRBJ2-1; 9 positions match TRBD2. The V and J ends lost 0 bases and 2 bases, in that order; junction bases with no gene match: 6. The CDR3 is made up of 17 amino acids. CDR1 and CDR2 (germline): SGHRS, YFSETQ. The entire variable domain, with the rest obtained from reference TRBV5-1 and TRBJ2-1, is as follows: KAGVTQTPRYLIKTRGQQVTLSCSPISGHRSVSWYQQTPGQGLQFLFEYFSETQRNKGNFPGRFSGRQFSNSRSEMNVSTLELGDSALYLCASSLVASGATYNEQFFGPGTRLTVL.

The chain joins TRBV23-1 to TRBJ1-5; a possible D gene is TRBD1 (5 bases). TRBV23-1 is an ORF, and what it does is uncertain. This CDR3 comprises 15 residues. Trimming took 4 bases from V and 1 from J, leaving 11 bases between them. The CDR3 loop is CASSLGLKSNQPQHF. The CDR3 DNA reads TGCGCCAGCAGTCTGGGACTGAAGAGCAATCAGCCCCAGCATTTT.

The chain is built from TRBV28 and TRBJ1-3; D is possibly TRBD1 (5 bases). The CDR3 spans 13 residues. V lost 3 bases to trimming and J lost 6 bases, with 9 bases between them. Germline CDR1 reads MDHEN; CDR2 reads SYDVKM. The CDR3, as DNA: TGTGCCAGCAGTTTGGGGCCCATAAACACCATATATTTT. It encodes CASSLGPINTIYF.